The next 16 T cell receptor beta chains were all read from a single sample in a study of regulatory T cells in long-lasting Graves disease. Arm-PCR of CDR3 regions and iRepertoire HTBI primers were the basis on which TCR beta libraries were built. TCRdb reprocessed the multiplex PCR reads with MiXCR, giving one entry per CDR3 protein. Among under 300,000 distinct CDR3 sequences, 20% to 25% were seen once, and the ten largest hold 11% to 15%. The time point is: newly diagnosed GD, antithyroid drugs for less than 3 months. PBMCs provided the RNA from which the TCR library was made. The specimen comprised peripheral blood mononuclear cells (PBMCs), sampled at new diagnosis, from a patient treated with antithyroid drugs. These receptors originate from a female donor with Graves disease.

This clonotype was seen a few times. The gene calls are TRBV29-1 and TRBJ1-5; D ambiguous. Deletions cut 4 bases from V and 5 bases from J, with 9 bases between. CDR1 and CDR2 (germline): SQVTM, ANQGSEA. There are 12 residues in the CDR3. This CDR3 reads CSVGELYQPQHF. The CDR3 bases are TGCAGCGTTGGGGAGTTGTATCAGCCCCAGCATTTT.

This clonotype has ten or more counts. V usage is TRBV28 and J usage is TRBJ1-5, with TRBD1 as a possible D gene (5 bases). The ends were cut back, 6 bases at V and 3 bases at J, with 15 bases in the middle. The CDR3 spans 15 residues. Germline values: CDR1 MDHEN, CDR2 SYDVKM. In nucleotides, the CDR3 is TGTGCCAGCAGATTAAGCCAGGGCAACAATCAGCCCCAGCATTTT. This codes for CASRLSQGNNQPQHF.

In its sample, this clonotype was seen many times. The chain joins TRBV11-2 to TRBJ2-1, with D perhaps matching TRBD2 (6 bases). The germline V and J ends were trimmed by 1 base and 4 bases, with 8 bases remaining between them. Germline lookup yields CDR1 SGHAT and CDR2 FQNNGV. This CDR3 is built from 14 residues. CDR3 region: CASSLGGKYNEQFF. The CDR3 DNA sequence: TGTGCCAGCAGCTTAGGCGGGAAATACAATGAGCAGTTCTTC.

This clonotype was counted ten times or more. The J gene is TRBJ1-6, the V gene TRBV2; the match to TRBD1 covers 7 bases. The CDR3 extends over 15 amino acids. V was clipped by 6 bases and J by 7 bases; unmatched bases: 9. Germline V CDR1 and CDR2: SNHLY, FYNNEI. The CDR3 DNA follows: TGTGCCAGCAGGGGACAGCAGGGTGGAAATTCACCCCTCCACTTT. It yields the protein CASRGQQGGNSPLHF.

This clonotype showed up just a few times. The genes are TRBV5-6 and TRBJ2-6; 8 nucleotides match TRBD1. The CDR3 length is 18 residues. The J segment lost 2 bases and the V segment lost 6 bases, leaving 13 bases of the junction unmatched. From germline, CDR1 is SGHDT and CDR2 YYEEEE. This CDR3 reads CASNLQGGVATGANVLTF. CDR3 nucleotide sequence: TGTGCCAGCAACTTACAGGGGGGCGTTGCTACTGGGGCCAACGTCCTGACTTTC.

With regard to this clonotype: This sequence may be a read error, since a much larger clone differs from it by one base. The V gene is TRBV19, the J gene TRBJ2-5; D is perhaps TRBD1 or TRBD2 (7 bases each). Germline CDR1 reads LNHDA; CDR2 reads SQIVND (reference sequence). This CDR3 contains 13 residues. For the CDR3, the DNA is TGTGCCAGTAGTCCAGGGGGGGACGGCACCCATTACTTC. This encodes CASSPGGDGTHYF.

The rearrangement joins TRBV5-6 to TRBJ2-7; no clear D. The ends were cut back, 4 bases at V and 3 bases at J, with 17 bases in the middle. Germline V gene sequence: CDR1 SGHDT, CDR2 YYEEEE. The CDR3 contains 15 residues. The CDR3 region is CASSLTFSSNYEQYF. For the CDR3, the DNA is TGTGCCAGCAGCCTGACCTTTAGCAGCAACTACGAGCAGTACTTC. Supplemented by reference TRBV5-6 and TRBJ2-7, the full variable domain reads DAGVTQSPTHLIKTRGQQVTLRCSPKSGHDTVSWYQQALGQGPQFIFQYYEEEERQRGNFPDRFSGHQFPNYSSELNVNALLLGDSALYLCASSLTFSSNYEQYFGPGTRLTVT.

The gene calls are TRBV19 and TRBJ1-1, with a tentative D call TRBD1 (5 bases). The CDR3 extends over 15 amino acids. V was pared by 9 bases and J by 1 base, with 18 bases between. Per germline, CDR1 LNHDA and CDR2 SQIVND (reference sequence). The CDR3 sequence: CASHPLGAPNTEAFF. The CDR3 DNA is TGTGCCAGCCACCCTCTTGGGGCCCCGAACACTGAAGCTTTCTTT.

In its sample, this clonotype was seen many times. This chain links TRBV6-2 or TRBV6-3 with TRBJ2-3, with D uncertain. V was pared by 0 bases and J by 5 bases, with 0 bases between. Germline values: CDR1 MNHEY, CDR2 SVGEGT. This CDR3 is 11 amino acids long. The CDR3 nucleotides read TGTGCCAGCAGTTACTCAGATACGCAGTATTTT. Its protein is CASSYSDTQYF.

Ten or more counts support this clonotype. CDR3 in amino acids: CASSFPGQGVQKQYF. The CDR3 region has the DNA TGTGCCAGCAGCTTCCCGGGACAGGGGGTTCAAAAGCAGTATTTT. This sequence joins TRBV7-2 and TRBJ2-3; the match to TRBD1 covers 11 bases. V shed 3 bases, J shed 11 bases, and the junction held 10 bases outside the gene matches. This CDR3 has 15 residues. Germline values: CDR1 SGHTA, CDR2 FQGNSA. Variable domain in full (rest from reference TRBV7-2 and TRBJ2-3): GAGVSQSPSNKVTEKGKDVELRCDPISGHTALYWYRQSLGQGLEFLIYFQGNSAPDKSGLPSDRFSAERTGGSVSTLTIQRTQQEDSAVYLCASSFPGQGVQKQYFGPGTRLTVL.

Many counts were recorded for this clonotype. The chain recombines TRBV5-1 with TRBJ2-7, with D possibly matching TRBD2 (6 bases). V lost 4 bases and J 0 bases, leaving 11 bases between the germline ends. CDR1 is SGHRS and CDR2 is YFSETQ in the germline V gene. CDR3 length: 14 residues. Here the CDR3 reads CASSRDGSSYEQYF. CDR3 coding DNA: TGCGCCAGCAGCCGGGACGGGAGCTCCTACGAGCAGTACTTC.

Ten or more counts support this clonotype. The rearrangement links TRBV20-1 to TRBJ2-7, with D perhaps matching TRBD2 (5 bases). In germline, CDR1 is DFQATT, CDR2 SNEGSKA (reference sequence). V was pared by 0 bases and J by 8 bases, with 17 bases between. The CDR3 spans 14 residues. CDR3: CSARDPLWERKQYF. DNA of the CDR3: TGCAGTGCTAGAGATCCACTATGGGAGAGAAAGCAGTACTTC.

This clonotype was counted at least ten times. The chain is built from TRBV5-1 and TRBJ2-1; the match to TRBD1 covers 10 bases. This CDR3 spans 14 amino acids. CDR1 SGHRS and CDR2 YFSETQ come from the germline V gene. V trimming: 4 bases; J trimming: 8 bases; junction bases outside the gene matches: 6. The CDR3 loop reads CASSPDRGYYEQFF. The CDR3 bases are TGCGCCAGCAGCCCGGACAGGGGGTATTATGAGCAGTTCTTC.

There are many counts of this clonotype. CDR3 in DNA: TGTGCCAGCTCGCTAGCGGGCAGAGCGGGTGAGACCCAGTACTTC. This translates into CASSLAGRAGETQYF. The chain combines TRBV28 with TRBJ2-5; 8 bases agree with TRBD2. Germline CDR1 and CDR2: MDHEN and SYDVKM. The CDR3 consists of 15 residues. Trimming removed 8 bases from V and 5 bases from J; junction bases left unmatched: 13.

This clonotype has ten or more counts. The CDR3 DNA is TGTGCCAGCAGCCAAGAGTTACCGGGAGGGCCGTTGGCCGGGGAGCTGTTTTTT. Its protein is CASSQELPGGPLAGELFF. The V and J genes are TRBV3-1 and TRBJ2-2; 8 bases match TRBD2. CDR1 LGHDT and CDR2 YNNKEL come from the germline V gene (reference sequence). The V and J ends lost 0 bases and 6 bases, in that order; junction bases with no gene match: 12. CDR3 length: 18 amino acids.

This clonotype has ten or more counts. The V call is TRBV27, the J call TRBJ1-1; no definite D call. Germline V gives CDR1 MNHEY, CDR2 SMNVEV (reference sequence). This CDR3 spans 15 amino acids. Trimming stripped 6 bases from V and 1 base from J, with 15 bases between. The CDR3 coding sequence is TGTGCCAGCAGGGGCCTGCCTAGACGGAACACTGAAGCTTTCTTT. Its translation is CASRGLPRRNTEAFF.